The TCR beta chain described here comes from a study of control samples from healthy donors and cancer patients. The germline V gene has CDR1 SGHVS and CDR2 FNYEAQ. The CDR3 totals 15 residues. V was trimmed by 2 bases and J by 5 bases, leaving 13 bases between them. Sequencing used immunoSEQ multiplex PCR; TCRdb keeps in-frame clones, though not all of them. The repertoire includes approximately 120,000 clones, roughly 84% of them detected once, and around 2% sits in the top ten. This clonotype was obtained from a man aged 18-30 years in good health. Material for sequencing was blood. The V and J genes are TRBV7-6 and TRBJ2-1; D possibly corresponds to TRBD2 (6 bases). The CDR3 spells CASSLREIINNEQFF. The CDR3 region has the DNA TGTGCCAGCAGCTTACGGGAGATTATTAACAATGAGCAGTTCTTC.